The clone carrying this T cell receptor beta chain was detected many times. The target antigen is unknown. This CDR3 has 14 residues. Germline V CDR1 and CDR2: LGHNA, YSLEER. V shed 5 bases and J shed 0 bases, with 11 bases lying between them. TCRdb redid the calling of the RT-PCR reads with MiXCR, one entry per CDR3 protein. This sample has about 780,000 distinct CDR3 sequences, with about a fifth found just once. This specimen comes from a study of response to subunit inactivated influenza vaccine. Whole-study findings and limits: T cells newly recruited by each seasonal influenza vaccination are few, the authors suggested.

The gene calls are TRBV4-3 and TRBJ2-7, with D tentatively TRBD1 or TRBD2 (5 bases each). The source was PBMCs from blood, collected about 5 days after vaccination. The sequence was obtained from a man between 50 and 59 years old who received an inactivated influenza vaccine. CDR3 amino acids: CASSAGTASYEQYF. CDR3 sequence (DNA): TGCGCCAGCAGCGCCGGGACGGCCTCCTACGAGCAGTACTTC.